This record concerns one T cell receptor (beta chain) sequence. The RNA, about 0.5 to 1 ug, was put through reverse transcription using random hexamers. Each CDR3 protein is one row after TCRdb ran MiXCR on the immunoSEQ multiplex PCR reads. The sample lists some 110,000 distinct CDR3 sequences; roughly 94% were seen once. These data belong to a study of CD8 T cells in Susac syndrome. Germline CDR1 is LGHNA and CDR2 is YNFKEQ. V trimming: 4 bases; J trimming: 4 bases; junction bases outside the gene matches: 6. The CDR3 spans 15 residues. The sequence derives from a human donor with Susac syndrome. V is TRBV4-2 and J is TRBJ2-3, with 9 bases aligning to TRBD1. Specimen: CD8+ T cells from PBMCs. CDR3 region: CASSPGTGSADTQYF. The CDR3 nucleotides read TGTGCCAGCAGCCCCGGGACAGGGAGTGCAGATACGCAGTATTTT.